Following are 32 T cell receptor beta chains from one sample sequenced in a study of shared clonotypes between healthy human individuals. This table comes from immunoSEQ multiplex PCR, and its TCRdb copy is limited to in-frame clones, with some not included. The sample holds over 2 million clones, about 95% seen once. Material for sequencing was naive CD4+ T cells sorted from blood. Subset given: CD45RA+ positively selected. The receptors come from a man between 18 and 35 years old in good health.

This chain connects TRBV5-6 to TRBJ2-1; TRBD2 is a possible D gene (5 bases). V was clipped by 5 bases and J by 8 bases, with 11 bases between them. Germline V gene lookup returns CDR1 SGHDT and CDR2 YYEEEE. The CDR3 length is 12 residues. This CDR3 reads CASSFGADEQFF. The CDR3 nucleotides read TGTGCCAGCAGTTTCGGAGCGGATGAGCAGTTCTTC.

V gene TRBV2 combines with J gene TRBJ2-2, with D maybe TRBD1 (6 bases). In germline, CDR1 is SNHLY, CDR2 FYNNEI. V lost 9 bases to trimming and J lost 0 bases, with 8 bases between them. This CDR3 spans 13 amino acids. For the CDR3, the DNA is TGTGCCAGTCAGGGGCCGAACACCGGGGAGCTGTTTTTT. Protein product: CASQGPNTGELFF. The variable domain in full, completed from reference TRBV2 and TRBJ2-2, reads EPEVTQTPSHQVTQMGQEVILRCVPISNHLYFYWYRQILGQKVEFLVSFYNNEISEKSEIFDDQFSVERPDGSNFTLKIRSTKLEDSAMYFCASQGPNTGELFFGEGSRLTVL.

V is TRBV19 and J is TRBJ2-2, with 9 nucleotides matching TRBD2. Germline CDR1 is LNHDA and CDR2 is SQIVND (reference sequence). The V segment lost 4 bases and the J segment 1 base; nucleotides outside the gene matches: 7. The CDR3 is 17 residues long. CDR3 nucleotides: TGTGCCAGTAGTAGGCTAGCGGGGAGACTGAACACCGGGGAGCTGTTTTTT. Its translation: CASSRLAGRLNTGELFF. The full variable domain, in which reference TRBV19 and TRBJ2-2 provide the parts outside the CDR3, is DGGITQSPKYLFRKEGQNVTLSCEQNLNHDAMYWYRQDPGQGLRLIYYSQIVNDFQKGDIAEGYSVSREKKESFPLTVTSAQKNPTAFYLCASSRLAGRLNTGELFFGEGSRLTVL.

V gene TRBV6-6 combines with J gene TRBJ2-7; TRBD1 or TRBD2 may be the D gene (7 bases each). Trimming cost V 5 bases and J 7 bases, with 21 bases left between them. Germline assignment: CDR1 MNHNY and CDR2 SVGAGI (reference sequence). The CDR3 contains 15 residues. CDR3 in amino acids: CASSNRQGGTWEQYF. The CDR3 DNA is TGTGCCAGCAGTAATCGACAGGGAGGGACGTGGGAGCAGTACTTC.

CDR3 nucleotide sequence: TGTGCCAGCGACCCTAGCGGGAACTCCTACGAGCAGTACTTC. As protein: CASDPSGNSYEQYF. The genes are TRBV9 and TRBJ2-7, with 9 bases lining up with TRBD2. CDR3 length: 14 amino acids. J lost 0 bases, V lost 7 bases, and 5 bases had no gene match. Germline V gives CDR1 SGDLS, CDR2 YYNGEE.

V and J are TRBV2 and TRBJ2-7, with D maybe TRBD2 (6 bases). The CDR3 consists of 14 residues. Germline lookup yields CDR1 SNHLY and CDR2 FYNNEI. Trimming took off 1 base at V and 2 bases at J, with 9 bases between the two ends. The CDR3 coding sequence is TGTGCCAGCAGTGAAGGCTCTAGCGCCTACGAGCAGTACTTC. Encoded protein: CASSEGSSAYEQYF.

The chain carries TRBV10-3 and TRBJ2-5; no firm D call. The CDR3 extends over 13 amino acids. Germline CDR1 is ENHRY and CDR2 is SYGVKD. With 0 bases removed from V and 9 bases from J, the gap between germline ends came to 11 bases. CDR3 bases: TGTGCCATCAGTGAGTCGGGTAGGGAATCCCAGTACTTC. This encodes CAISESGRESQYF.

V usage is TRBV7-2 and J usage is TRBJ1-4; weak D call: TRBD1 (5 bases). Germline V lookup: CDR1 SGHTA, CDR2 FQGNSA. The CDR3 has 15 amino acids. The V end lost 1 base, the J end lost 8 bases, and 14 bases lay between the germline ends. CDR3 in DNA: TGTGCCAGCAGCTTAGACGCAGGGAAGGGGGAAAAACTGTTTTTT. Protein product: CASSLDAGKGEKLFF.

Worth noting for this clone: Other DNA sequences in the same sample also yield this CDR3. V and J are TRBV7-9 and TRBJ2-7; 10 nucleotides align to TRBD1. Germline V lookup: CDR1 SEHNR, CDR2 FQNEAQ (reference sequence). This CDR3 region has 14 residues. J gave up 5 bases and V 3 bases, and 4 bases lay outside the gene matches. The CDR3 loop reads CASSLGQGLHEQYF. The DNA for the CDR3 is TGTGCCAGCAGCTTGGGACAGGGGTTGCACGAGCAGTACTTC.

V gene TRBV30 combines with J gene TRBJ2-2; the D is unclear. The length of the CDR3 is 11 residues. Trimming removed 2 bases from V and 9 bases from J, with 7 bases in between. Germline V gene data show CDR1 as GTSNPN and CDR2 as SVGIG (reference sequence). In DNA, the CDR3 is TGTGCCTGGAGTATCGGCCGGGAGCTGTTTTTT. The encoded protein is CAWSIGRELFF.

The V gene is TRBV5-4, the J gene TRBJ2-1, with a weak D call TRBD2 (6 bases). Germline V CDR1 and CDR2: SGHNT, YYREEE (reference sequence). Trimming removed 1 base from V and 2 bases from J, with 7 bases in between. This CDR3 spans 14 amino acids. The CDR3 spells CASSLPGAYNEQFF. The CDR3, as DNA: TGTGCCAGCAGCTTGCCGGGGGCCTACAATGAGCAGTTCTTC.

The CDR3 coding sequence is TGTGCCTGGAGCCCGGGGATAGCGGGTACAGATACGCAGTATTTT. Protein product: CAWSPGIAGTDTQYF. The rearrangement joins TRBV30 to TRBJ2-3; 7 bases agree with TRBD2. Germline CDR1 reads GTSNPN; CDR2 reads SVGIG (reference sequence). The CDR3 runs to 15 residues. V was pared by 3 bases and J by 3 bases, with 9 bases of the junction left unmatched.

DNA of the CDR3: TGTGCCAGCAGCCCACAGGGGGCTCTTCCCAACAATGAGCAGTTCTTC. Protein product: CASSPQGALPNNEQFF. The J gene is TRBJ2-1, the V gene TRBV9; the match to TRBD1 covers 9 bases. Germline CDR1 SGDLS, CDR2 YYNGEE. CDR3 length: 16 residues. V shed 4 bases and J 5 bases; nucleotides not matched to a gene: 10.

The chain couples TRBV2 to TRBJ1-1, with no clear D. The V gene lost 6 bases and the J gene lost 0 bases, with 11 bases spanning the gap. Germline values: CDR1 SNHLY, CDR2 FYNNEI. The CDR3 loop spans 14 amino acids. Here the CDR3 reads CASSHPQLNTEAFF. CDR3 nucleotide sequence: TGTGCCAGCAGCCACCCTCAGCTGAACACTGAAGCTTTCTTT.

The chain employs TRBV5-4 and TRBJ1-2, with a weak D call TRBD1 (5 bases). V was clipped by 3 bases and J by 3 bases, with 15 bases between them. CDR3 length: 15 amino acids. The germline V gene encodes CDR1 SGHNT and CDR2 YYREEE (reference sequence). CDR3 coding DNA: TGTGCCAGCAGCTCGGGGGACCGGAGAGACTATGGCTACACCTTC. It is translated as CASSSGDRRDYGYTF.

The rearrangement links TRBV15 to TRBJ1-6; D gene unclear. Trimming removed 0 bases at V and 7 bases at J, with 10 bases between. CDR3 length: 15 amino acids. The V gene's germline CDR1 is LNHNV and CDR2 YYDKDF (reference sequence). This CDR3 reads CATSRDVTENSPLHF. The CDR3 DNA sequence: TGTGCCACCAGCAGAGATGTGACTGAAAATTCACCCCTCCACTTT.

The chain combines TRBV30 with TRBJ1-6, with 10 bases aligning to TRBD1. After removal of 5 bases from V and 4 bases from J, the junction contained 11 bases not matched to a gene. The CDR3 loop spans 17 amino acids. Germline V gene lookup returns CDR1 GTSNPN and CDR2 SVGIG (reference sequence). CDR3 amino acids: CAWGEARTGGYNSPLHF. In DNA, the CDR3 is TGTGCCTGGGGGGAGGCCCGGACAGGGGGTTATAATTCACCCCTCCACTTT.

V usage is TRBV18 and J usage is TRBJ2-7, with D hard to call. This CDR3 has 13 amino acids. V gave up 3 bases and J gave up 3 bases, with 9 bases separating them. The germline V gene encodes CDR1 KGHSH and CDR2 LQKENI. CDR3 coding DNA: TGTGCCAGCTCACCTACCCACGGCTACGAGCAGTACTTC. Translated, it gives CASSPTHGYEQYF.

This rearrangement joins TRBV2 to TRBJ1-1; 7 bases fit TRBD1. The CDR3 spans 15 residues. The germline V gene encodes CDR1 SNHLY and CDR2 FYNNEI. V was pared by 4 bases and J by 4 bases, with 9 bases of the junction left unmatched. The DNA of the CDR3 is TGTGCCAGCAGTGGGGACAGCGCCCGGGGCACTGAAGCTTTCTTT. Amino acid sequence: CASSGDSARGTEAFF.

A word on this clone: This could be a read error, since a much larger clone is one nucleotide away. The chain recombines TRBV29-1 with TRBJ1-1, with D possibly matching TRBD1 (5 bases). Looked up from germline, CDR1 is SQVTM and CDR2 is ANQGSEA. This CDR3 comprises 12 residues. CDR3 sequence (DNA): TGCAGAGTTGAAGACGGGGGGACTGAAGCTTTCTTT. Residues: CRVEDGGTEAFF.

The chain has TRBV6-1 and TRBJ1-2, with 12 positions matching TRBD1. Germline trimming cut 4 bases from V and 8 bases from J; bases unmatched to any gene: 11. The CDR3 totals 16 residues. From germline, CDR1 is MNHNS and CDR2 SASEGT. CDR3 sequence: CASSGPLGQGAKGYTF. In DNA, the CDR3 is TGTGCCAGCAGTGGCCCGTTGGGACAGGGGGCGAAGGGCTACACCTTC.

This clone is a singleton in its sample. The rearrangement links TRBV28 to TRBJ1-2; 7 positions agree with TRBD1. Germline V lookup: CDR1 MDHEN, CDR2 SYDVKM. CDR3 length: 17 amino acids. The trim removed 3 bases at V and 3 bases at J, leaving 13 bases unmatched. This CDR3 reads CASSLPGLDDRDYGYTF. CDR3 nucleotide sequence: TGTGCCAGCAGTTTGCCCGGGTTGGATGACAGGGACTATGGCTACACCTTC.

This chain joins TRBV7-2 and TRBJ1-4; a possible D gene is TRBD1 (5 bases). CDR1 and CDR2 (germline): SGHTA, FQGNSA. CDR3 length: 15 residues. V was shortened by 5 bases and J by 8 bases, with 18 bases between the two germline ends. CDR3 in DNA: TGTGCCAGCAGCCCCTCCTGGGGGGGAGGAGAAAAACTGTTTTTT. Encoded protein: CASSPSWGGGEKLFF.

This chain connects TRBV29-1 to TRBJ2-1; 10 bases line up with TRBD1. Unmatched junction bases numbered 18, after V lost 4 bases and J lost 9 bases. CDR1 and CDR2 (germline): SQVTM, ANQGSEA. The CDR3 consists of 17 residues. The CDR3 is CSVGRTGQGPPMVEQFF. The DNA of the CDR3 is TGCAGCGTTGGCCGTACGGGACAGGGGCCGCCGATGGTTGAGCAGTTCTTC.

The CDR3 sequence is CASSPTYWGYTF. The CDR3 DNA follows: TGTGCCAGCTCACCGACTTACTGGGGCTACACCTTC. The J gene is TRBJ1-2, the V gene TRBV18; the D is unclear. The CDR3 has 12 residues. The V end was cut by 3 bases, the J end by 8 bases, with 10 bases between. Germline CDR1 and CDR2: KGHSH and LQKENI.

The chain recombines TRBV2 with TRBJ1-1, with unresolved D. Germline CDR1 is SNHLY and CDR2 is FYNNEI. The CDR3 loop spans 14 amino acids. V shed 8 bases and J shed 4 bases, with 17 bases lying between them. CDR3 DNA: TGTGCCAGCCTCCTCCTCCAGATCAGCACTGAAGCTTTCTTT. Translated: CASLLLQISTEAFF.

The chain carries TRBV11-2 and TRBJ2-7; D is unresolved. The germline V gene encodes CDR1 SGHAT and CDR2 FQNNGV. V shed 4 bases and J shed 4 bases, with 20 bases lying between them. This CDR3 comprises 16 residues. The CDR3 DNA follows: TGTGCCAGCAGCTCCGAACTCCTGTATTGGAATTACGAGCAGTACTTC. Amino acid sequence: CASSSELLYWNYEQYF.

V usage is TRBV2 and J usage is TRBJ1-5; D is uncertain. Germline values: CDR1 SNHLY, CDR2 FYNNEI. V was cut by 3 bases and J by 4 bases, with 10 bases left in between. CDR3 length: 14 residues. CDR3 in DNA: TGTGCCAGCAGTGAGGTACGGGAGAATCAGCCCCAGCATTTT. This codes for CASSEVRENQPQHF.

V and J are TRBV11-2 and TRBJ2-2; no definite D call. Trimming shortened V by 6 bases and J by 6 bases, and 14 bases separated the two germline ends. The CDR3 covers 14 residues. Germline values: CDR1 SGHAT, CDR2 FQNNGV. CDR3 DNA sequence: TGTGCCAGCAGTTCTGCCTCTGGGGCCGGGGAGCTGTTTTTT. This codes for CASSSASGAGELFF.

The rearrangement joins TRBV6-6 to TRBJ2-7; a weak D match, TRBD1 (6 bases). CDR3 length equals 14 residues. V was clipped by 5 bases and J by 2 bases, with 13 bases between them. The V gene's germline CDR1 is MNHNY and CDR2 SVGAGI (reference sequence). Here the CDR3 reads CASSKQGIPYEQYF. In DNA form, the CDR3 reads TGTGCCAGCAGTAAACAGGGTATTCCCTACGAGCAGTACTTC.

The chain has TRBV5-1 and TRBJ1-5; D is unclear. The CDR3 totals 15 residues. The V gene's germline CDR1 is SGHRS and CDR2 YFSETQ. V was pared by 0 bases and J by 5 bases, with 12 bases between. This chain's CDR3 is CASSLVPGLYQPQHF. The CDR3 DNA reads TGCGCCAGCAGCTTGGTTCCTGGGCTGTATCAGCCCCAGCATTTT.

The chain joins TRBV5-6 to TRBJ2-1, with a possible D match to TRBD2 (5 bases). The CDR3 runs to 15 residues. V lost 2 bases and J lost 6, with 15 bases in between. Germline CDR1 SGHDT, CDR2 YYEEEE. The CDR3 DNA sequence: TGTGCCAGCAGCTTCGGGTTTAGCGAAGGCAATGAGCAGTTCTTC. It codes for CASSFGFSEGNEQFF.